One sample yielded the 27 T cell receptor beta chains listed below, sequenced in a study of T cell changes during pregnancy in multiple sclerosis. Measured with immunoSEQ multiplex PCR; TCRdb has only the in-frame clones, and not every one. The profile covers fewer than 60,000 clones, with more than 85% appearing a single time and roughly 1.1% taken by the ten largest. Sequencing was performed on peripheral blood, taken after pregnancy. The receptors here all came from a female donor in good health, enrolled as a control in a pregnancy study.

The rearrangement joins TRBV7-9 to TRBJ2-7, with a tentative D call TRBD1 (5 bases). Between the trimmed V and J ends, which lost 5 bases and 12 bases, there was a span of 20 bases. Germline values: CDR1 SEHNR, CDR2 FQNEAQ (reference sequence). CDR3 size: 13 residues. Written as DNA, the CDR3 is TGTGCCAGCAGCCCCAGGTTGACGACAGTCCCGTACTTC. Translating gives CASSPRLTTVPYF.

The DNA of the CDR3 is TGTGCCAGCAGCCGAATAGGGTCTCCAGGGGAGACCCAGTACTTC. Amino acid sequence: CASSRIGSPGETQYF. This chain links TRBV14 with TRBJ2-5, with D possibly TRBD1 on 5 matching bases. Trimming took off 4 bases at V and 5 bases at J, with 17 bases between the two ends. The CDR3 has 15 residues. Germline V gene sequence: CDR1 SGHDN, CDR2 FVKESK.

The J gene is TRBJ2-2, the V gene TRBV7-8, with D perhaps matching TRBD2 (6 bases). Between the trimmed V and J ends, which lost 3 bases and 4 bases, there was a span of 12 bases. This CDR3 comprises 15 residues. From germline, CDR1 is SGHVS and CDR2 FQNEAQ. The CDR3 DNA follows: TGTGCCAGCAGCTTGCGGGGCCCGATCACCGGGGAGCTGTTTTTT. Protein product: CASSLRGPITGELFF. The full variable domain, in which reference TRBV7-8 and TRBJ2-2 provide the parts outside the CDR3, is GAGVSQSPRYKVAKRGQDVALRCDPISGHVSLFWYQQALGQGPEFLTYFQNEAQLDKSGLPSDRFFAERPEGSVSTLKIQRTQQEDSAVYLCASSLRGPITGELFFGEGSRLTVL.

The chain recombines TRBV7-2 with TRBJ2-5, with 7 bases that match TRBD1. This CDR3 has 14 residues. The germline CDR1 and CDR2 sequences are SGHTA and FQGNSA. V was clipped by 5 bases and J by 2 bases; unmatched bases: 5. The chain's CDR3 is CASSVWTGQETQYF. Written as DNA, the CDR3 is TGTGCCAGCAGCGTATGGACAGGACAAGAGACCCAGTACTTC.

In DNA form, the CDR3 reads TGTGCCAGCACTAGCACAGATACGCAGTATTTT. This codes for CASTSTDTQYF. This chain links TRBV6-5 with TRBJ2-3, with D unclear. This CDR3 is 11 amino acids long. The germline V and J ends were trimmed by 7 bases and 0 bases, with 2 bases remaining between them. Germline lookup yields CDR1 MNHEY and CDR2 SVGAGI.

The chain carries TRBV5-1 and TRBJ1-1, with 8 bases fitting TRBD1. Per germline, CDR1 SGHRS and CDR2 YFSETQ. This CDR3 contains 14 residues. V dropped 1 base and J dropped 5; count of bases not matched to a gene: 4. In nucleotides, the CDR3 is TGCGCCAGCAGCTTGCCAGGGGGCAAGACTGAAGCTTTCTTT. Translating gives CASSLPGGKTEAFF.

The rearrangement uses TRBV20-1 and TRBJ2-7; D not resolved. Germline CDR1 is DFQATT and CDR2 is SNEGSKA (reference sequence). The V and J ends lost 5 bases and 2 bases respectively, with 7 bases between them. The CDR3 is 11 residues long. The CDR3 spells CSAGQAYEQYF. The CDR3 DNA follows: TGCAGTGCTGGCCAGGCCTACGAGCAGTACTTC.

The gene calls are TRBV10-2 and TRBJ2-1; TRBD2 agrees at 14 bases. This CDR3 spans 17 amino acids. Trimming cost V 8 bases and J 8 bases; bases outside gene matches: 14. Per germline, CDR1 WSHSY and CDR2 SAAADI. The CDR3 DNA is TGCGCCAGCGCTCCGCGATTAGGGACTAGCGGGAGACATGAGCAGTTCTTC. It specifies CASAPRLGTSGRHEQFF.

The chain carries TRBV28 and TRBJ1-6, with TRBD1 identical over 11 bases. This CDR3 spans 14 amino acids. Trimming took 6 bases from V and 9 from J; bases not matched to a gene: 4. The germline V gene encodes CDR1 MDHEN and CDR2 SYDVKM. The CDR3 coding sequence is TGTGCCAGCAGCCTCGGGACAGGGGGTTCACCCCTCCACTTT. It specifies CASSLGTGGSPLHF.

The J gene is TRBJ1-4, the V gene TRBV19; 10 positions match TRBD1. V was pared by 4 bases and J by 6 bases, with 2 bases of the junction left unmatched. The V gene's germline CDR1 is LNHDA and CDR2 SQIVND (reference sequence). This CDR3 comprises 14 residues. The CDR3 reads CASSTGTGDEKLFF. In DNA, the CDR3 is TGTGCCAGTAGTACCGGGACAGGGGATGAAAAACTGTTTTTT.

The V and J genes are TRBV6-5 and TRBJ1-3, with D possibly matching TRBD1 (5 bases). Looked up from germline, CDR1 is MNHEY and CDR2 is SVGAGI. The ends were cut back, 4 bases at V and 1 base at J, with 14 bases in the middle. There are 16 residues in the CDR3. This chain's CDR3 is CASSSTTGGSGNTIYF. The CDR3 DNA is TGTGCCAGCAGTTCCACCACCGGGGGGTCTGGAAACACCATATATTTT.

The genes are TRBV28 and TRBJ2-1, with 13 nucleotides matching TRBD2. From germline, CDR1 is MDHEN and CDR2 SYDVKM. CDR3 length: 16 residues. V lost 8 bases to trimming and J lost 8 bases; unmatched junction nucleotides: 12. This chain's CDR3 is CASSPGGLAGEHEQFF. The CDR3 DNA reads as TGTGCCAGCTCTCCCGGCGGACTAGCGGGAGAGCATGAGCAGTTCTTC.

The chain couples TRBV29-1 to TRBJ1-5; D uncertain. The V and J ends lost 5 bases and 2 bases respectively, with 10 bases between them. The germline CDR1 and CDR2 sequences are SQVTM and ANQGSEA. This CDR3 is built from 13 residues. The CDR3, as DNA: TGCAGCGTTATCGAGTCCGGCAATCAGCCCCAGCATTTT. This translates into CSVIESGNQPQHF. The full variable domain, its missing parts supplied by reference TRBV29-1 and TRBJ1-5, is SAVISQKPSRDICQRGTSLTIQCQVDSQVTMMFWYRQQPGQSLTLIATANQGSEATYESGFVIDKFPISRPNLTFSTLTVSNMSPEDSSIYLCSVIESGNQPQHFGDGTRLSIL.

The J gene is TRBJ2-4, the V gene TRBV2; 7 nucleotides line up with TRBD2. Unmatched junction bases numbered 10, after V lost 1 base and J lost 7 bases. CDR3 length: 16 amino acids. The germline V gene encodes CDR1 SNHLY and CDR2 FYNNEI. The CDR3 spells CASSEGGGINTNIQYF. As DNA, the CDR3 is TGTGCCAGCAGTGAAGGGGGGGGGATTAATACGAACATTCAGTACTTC.

The chain combines TRBV7-9 with TRBJ2-7; D may be TRBD1 (6 bases). The CDR3 is 15 residues long. The V end lost 1 base, the J end lost 2 bases, and 12 bases lay between the germline ends. Looked up from germline, CDR1 is SEHNR and CDR2 is FQNEAQ (reference sequence). This CDR3 reads CASSLEGSGAYEQYF. The CDR3 region has the DNA TGTGCCAGCAGCTTAGAGGGGTCAGGGGCCTACGAGCAGTACTTC.

The rearrangement joins TRBV5-6 to TRBJ1-2; D unclear. This CDR3 spans 14 amino acids. The V gene lost 7 bases and the J gene lost 6 bases, with 19 bases spanning the gap. The germline V gene has CDR1 SGHDT and CDR2 YYEEEE. The CDR3 region is CASGSRRLGDGYTF. CDR3 in DNA: TGTGCCAGCGGTTCCCGGAGGCTCGGGGATGGCTACACCTTC. The full variable domain, in which reference TRBV5-6 and TRBJ1-2 provide the parts outside the CDR3, is DAGVTQSPTHLIKTRGQQVTLRCSPKSGHDTVSWYQQALGQGPQFIFQYYEEEERQRGNFPDRFSGHQFPNYSSELNVNALLLGDSALYLCASGSRRLGDGYTFGSGTRLTVV.

The CDR3 here is CASSTGTDSYEQYF. CDR3 in DNA: TGTGCCAGCAGCACCGGGACAGATTCCTACGAGCAGTACTTC. The J gene is TRBJ2-7, the V gene TRBV28; TRBD1 matches at 7 bases. Germline V CDR1 and CDR2: MDHEN, SYDVKM. CDR3 size: 14 residues. The junction had 6 bases not matched to a gene; V was cut back by 6 bases and J by 1 base.

This chain joins TRBV19 and TRBJ1-5; 8 nucleotides line up with TRBD1. V trimming: 9 bases; J trimming: 4 bases; junction bases outside the gene matches: 5. Germline V gives CDR1 LNHDA, CDR2 SQIVND (reference sequence). This CDR3 has 13 residues. Here the CDR3 reads CASGRTGNQPQHF. CDR3 in DNA: TGTGCCAGCGGAAGGACAGGGAATCAGCCCCAGCATTTT. Supplemented by reference TRBV19 and TRBJ1-5, the full variable domain reads DGGITQSPKYLFRKEGQNVTLSCEQNLNHDAMYWYRQDPGQGLRLIYYSQIVNDFQKGDIAEGYSVSREKKESFPLTVTSAQKNPTAFYLCASGRTGNQPQHFGDGTRLSIL.

The chain employs TRBV5-8 and TRBJ2-7; TRBD1 matches 10 bases. This CDR3 is 14 amino acids long. The germline V gene encodes CDR1 SGHTS and CDR2 YDEGEE. With 7 bases clipped from V and 0 bases from J, the junction kept 4 bases outside the gene matches. CDR3 nucleotides: TGTGCCAGCGGACAGGGGGGAAGCTCCTACGAGCAGTACTTC. It codes for CASGQGGSSYEQYF. Full variable domain (missing parts from reference TRBV5-8 and TRBJ2-7): EAGVTQSPTHLIKTRGQQATLRCSPISGHTSVYWYQQALGLGLQFLLWYDEGEERNRGNFPPRFSGRQFPNYSSELNVNALELEDSALYLCASGQGGSSYEQYFGPGTRLTVT.

V usage is TRBV5-1 and J usage is TRBJ2-1, with TRBD1 matching over 10 bases. The CDR3 totals 18 residues. CDR1 is SGHRS, CDR2 YFSETQ, per germline. V shed 0 bases and J 7 bases; nucleotides not matched to a gene: 13. The CDR3: CASSLEAVGQGIGNEQFF. CDR3 DNA: TGCGCCAGCAGCTTGGAAGCGGTGGGACAGGGGATTGGGAATGAGCAGTTCTTC.

This sequence joins TRBV15 and TRBJ2-2, with D unclear. The CDR3 loop spans 16 amino acids. Germline-derived CDR1 and CDR2 are LNHNV and YYDKDF (reference sequence). Trimming removed 0 bases at V and 4 bases at J, with 12 bases between. CDR3 DNA: TGTGCCACCAGCAGAGATTCTGACATCTCCACCGGGGAGCTGTTTTTT. This codes for CATSRDSDISTGELFF.

The chain has TRBV6-1 and TRBJ2-3; unclear D gene. Germline loops: CDR1 MNHNS, CDR2 SASEGT. The CDR3 totals 14 residues. The V end lost 8 bases, the J end lost 10 bases, and 22 bases lay between the germline ends. In nucleotides, the CDR3 is TGTGCCAGCTATTACAGTGGAAGTGGGTTGTCGCAGTATTTT. This encodes CASYYSGSGLSQYF.

This sequence joins TRBV5-4 and TRBJ2-5, with D hard to call. This CDR3 has 11 residues. The V and J ends lost 2 bases and 6 bases respectively, with 5 bases between them. From germline, CDR1 is SGHNT and CDR2 YYREEE (reference sequence). The CDR3 DNA is TGTGCCAGCAGCTTAGCGAAGACCCAGTACTTC. It specifies CASSLAKTQYF. The complete variable domain, with remaining parts taken from reference TRBV5-4 and TRBJ2-5, reads ETGVTQSPTHLIKTRGQQVTLRCSSQSGHNTVSWYQQALGQGPQFIFQYYREEENGRGNFPPRFSGLQFPNYSSELNVNALELDDSALYLCASSLAKTQYFGPGTRLLVL.

The V call is TRBV30, the J call TRBJ1-1; D is possibly TRBD1 (6 bases). This CDR3 spans 13 amino acids. CDR1 is GTSNPN, CDR2 SVGIG, per germline (reference sequence). V lost 3 bases, J lost 1 base, and 9 bases lay in between. The CDR3 bases are TGTGCCTGGAGCCGACAGGAGAACACTGAAGCTTTCTTT. It encodes CAWSRQENTEAFF.

This chain connects TRBV5-6 to TRBJ2-3; D possibly corresponds to TRBD1 (5 bases). The CDR3 runs to 14 residues. Between the trimmed V and J ends, which lost 0 bases and 1 base, there was a span of 6 bases. The germline CDR1 and CDR2 sequences are SGHDT and YYEEEE. In nucleotides, the CDR3 is TGTGCCAGCAGCTTGGTACAGGGCACAGATACGCAGTATTTT. Encoded protein: CASSLVQGTDTQYF.

V and J are TRBV2 and TRBJ2-5, with a weak D call TRBD2 (5 bases). The CDR3 extends over 14 amino acids. V was shortened by 2 bases and J by 5 bases, with 12 bases between the two germline ends. From germline, CDR1 is SNHLY and CDR2 FYNNEI. CDR3 DNA: TGTGCCAGCAGTGAACAACGGGGATGGGAGACCCAGTACTTC. Translating it yields CASSEQRGWETQYF.

J is TRBJ1-1 and V is TRBV18; no definite D call. The V gene's germline CDR1 is KGHSH and CDR2 LQKENI. The CDR3 has 13 residues. V was cut by 2 bases and J by 3 bases, with 7 bases left in between. The DNA of the CDR3 is TGTGCCAGCTCACCAGTACGGGACACTGAAGCTTTCTTT. This gives the protein CASSPVRDTEAFF.